Listed here are 5 T cell receptor beta chains from one sample, sequenced in a study of T cells expressing NK-cell markers. From its re-call of the 5' RACE reads, TCRdb lists each CDR3 protein once, without DNA. The sample totals about 540,000 distinct CDR3 sequences. Sequenced material: blood T cells: a sorted CD56 or NKG2C T cell subset, CD4+ or CD8+ T cells, or bulk PBMC T cells (not recorded which). The source is a man aged 18 to 30 in good health.

This chain uses TRBV3-1 with TRBJ2-1; absent DNA, TCRdb's TRBD2 call cannot be checked. CDR1 LGHDT and CDR2 YNNKEL come from the germline V gene (reference sequence). The CDR3 totals 16 residues. The CDR3 sequence: CASSQRGLAGGREQFF.

The CDR3: CASLGGDSSYEQYF. The genes are TRBV27 and TRBJ2-7; checking the TCRdb D call of TRBD1 is not possible without DNA. This CDR3 comprises 14 residues. Germline V gene lookup returns CDR1 MNHEY and CDR2 SMNVEV (reference sequence).

The chain is built from TRBV7-9 and TRBJ2-7; TCRdb names TRBD1, which stays unverified in the absence of DNA. The CDR3 length is 15 residues. From germline, CDR1 is SEHNR and CDR2 FQNEAQ (reference sequence). CDR3 sequence reads: CASSTGQSVGHEQYF.

The chain joins TRBV7-9 to TRBJ2-4. The CDR3 is made up of 13 amino acids. Per the germline V gene, CDR1 is SEHNR and CDR2 is FQNEAQ (reference sequence). This CDR3 is CASSLDLPNIQYF.

The chain recombines TRBV5-1 with TRBJ2-1; the D call from TCRdb, TRBD2, cannot be confirmed without DNA. The CDR3 runs to 17 residues. Germline loops: CDR1 SGHRS, CDR2 YFSETQ. The CDR3 is CASSRTSRVTSYNEQFF.